Below are 18 T cell receptor beta chains sequenced from a single sample in a study of circulating CD8 cells and anti-PD-1 response in melanoma. TCR libraries were prepared from around 15 ng of total RNA with the QIAseq Immune Repertoire TCR panel. TCRdb analysed the reads with MiXCR anew, one entry per CDR3 protein. The data contain around 130 distinct CDR3 sequences, 10% of them singletons. Live CD3+CD8+TCRalphabeta+ cells were sorted into four subsets by PD-1 and/or TIGIT. The material sequenced was CD8+ T cells from PBMCs, taken at baseline or after one month of anti-PD-1 therapy (not recorded which). These TCRs come from a human donor with melanoma.

By share, this clonotype ranks as large (0.1 to 1%). The J gene is TRBJ1-1, the V gene TRBV20-1, with a possible D match to TRBD1 (5 bases). Germline V gene lookup returns CDR1 DFQATT and CDR2 SNEGSKA (reference sequence). CDR3 size: 13 residues. Trimming took off 0 bases at V and 3 bases at J, with 8 bases between the two ends. CDR3 bases: TGCAGTGCTAGAGAGCGGGGGGACACTGAAGCTTTCTTT. This sequence encodes CSARERGDTEAFF.

By proportion, this clonotype is large (0.1 to 1%). The rearrangement uses TRBV19 and TRBJ2-7, with 7 nucleotides matching TRBD2. The CDR3 spans 15 residues. J gave up 6 bases and V 3 bases, and 11 bases lay outside the gene matches. The V gene's germline CDR1 is LNHDA and CDR2 SQIVND (reference sequence). CDR3 loop: CASSIGAGLSLEQYF. For the CDR3, the DNA is TGTGCCAGTAGTATTGGAGCGGGGCTCTCCCTCGAGCAGTACTTC.

This clonotype is labeled as large. V is TRBV19 and J is TRBJ2-7, with 8 bases lining up with TRBD1. The CDR3 sequence is 13 residues long. Germline-derived CDR1 and CDR2 are LNHDA and SQIVND (reference sequence). J lost 6 bases, V lost 9 bases, and 10 bases had no gene match. The CDR3 sequence: CASQGAQMGEQYF. The CDR3 region has the DNA TGTGCCAGCCAGGGGGCCCAAATGGGCGAGCAGTACTTC.

By share, this clonotype ranks as hyperexpanded. CDR3 region: CASMGTGRHLLFF. The CDR3 DNA follows: TGTGCCAGCATGGGGACAGGGCGGCATCTACTGTTTTTT. The chain is built from TRBV2 and TRBJ1-4; 9 positions match TRBD1. With V trimmed by 7 bases and J by 13 bases, 10 bases remained unmatched. Per germline, CDR1 SNHLY and CDR2 FYNNEI. The CDR3 loop spans 13 amino acids.

By proportion, this clonotype is hyperexpanded. The V call is TRBV19, the J call TRBJ2-7; a weak D match, TRBD2 (5 bases). The germline V gene encodes CDR1 LNHDA and CDR2 SQIVND (reference sequence). V lost 7 bases and J 1 base, leaving 14 bases between the germline ends. The CDR3 length is 14 residues. This chain's CDR3 is CASTPDGESYEQYF. For the CDR3, the DNA is TGTGCCAGTACCCCTGACGGGGAGTCCTACGAGCAGTACTTC.

This clonotype occurred a few times. A much larger clone lies a single base off, so this may be a read error. The rearrangement joins TRBV7-3 to TRBJ1-1; 9 bases match TRBD1. The CDR3 is made up of 15 amino acids. CDR1 and CDR2 from the germline V gene are SGHTA and FQGTGA. The CDR3 nucleotides are TGTGCCAGCAGCATCGGGACAGGGTTGAGCACTGAAGTTTTCTTT. This codes for CASSIGTGLSTEVFF.

This clonotype is labeled hyperexpanded. The genes are TRBV2 and TRBJ2-7; D is unresolved. Trimming cost V 3 bases and J 3 bases, with 15 bases left between them. The length of the CDR3 is 15 residues. Germline CDR1 and CDR2: SNHLY and FYNNEI. CDR3 DNA sequence: TGTGCCAGCAGTGAGGTGGCAGGCGCTCTCTACGAGCAGTACTTC. Encoded protein: CASSEVAGALYEQYF.

By sample fraction, this clonotype is large. The rearrangement joins TRBV2 to TRBJ2-3; 7 nucleotides agree with TRBD2. V trimming: 11 bases; J trimming: 0 bases; junction bases outside the gene matches: 11. The CDR3 contains 15 residues. In germline, CDR1 is SNHLY, CDR2 FYNNEI. CDR3 coding DNA: TGTGCCGGCCGGACTTACGGGGGGAGCACAGATACGCAGTATTTT. It encodes CAGRTYGGSTDTQYF.

By share, this clonotype ranks as medium-sized. This CDR3 is CASSQDLGATNEKLFF. CDR3 DNA: TGCGCCAGCAGCCAAGATCTCGGAGCAACTAATGAAAAACTGTTTTTT. The chain uses TRBV4-3 and TRBJ1-4, with no clear D. V lost 0 bases and J 0 bases, leaving 8 bases between the germline ends. The CDR3 is made up of 16 amino acids. Germline values: CDR1 LGHNA, CDR2 YSLEER.

This clonotype is termed hyperexpanded (1% or more). The rearrangement links TRBV20-1 to TRBJ2-3; either TRBD1 or TRBD2 may supply D (6 bases each). Per the germline V gene, CDR1 is DFQATT and CDR2 is SNEGSKA (reference sequence). The V end lost 6 bases, the J end lost 4 bases, and 11 bases lay between the germline ends. The CDR3 has 12 amino acids. In DNA form, the CDR3 reads TGCAGTGCCGGAGGGGGAGCAGATACGCAGTATTTT. As protein: CSAGGGADTQYF.

By share of the sample, this clonotype is large. This rearrangement joins TRBV29-1 to TRBJ2-7, with 9 bases aligning to TRBD1. Germline assignment: CDR1 SQVTM and CDR2 ANQGSEA. With 7 bases clipped from V and 2 bases from J, the junction kept 3 bases outside the gene matches. This CDR3 is 12 amino acids long. The CDR3 region has the DNA TGCAGCGCCGGGACAGGGACCTACGAGCAGTACTTC. Its protein is CSAGTGTYEQYF.

Only a few counts were recorded for this clonotype. This chain connects TRBV19 to TRBJ1-1; possibly TRBD1 for D (6 bases). Germline CDR1 and CDR2: LNHDA and SQIVND (reference sequence). The V and J ends lost 6 bases and 6 bases respectively, with 20 bases between them. The CDR3 spans 15 residues. DNA of the CDR3: TGTGCCAGTAGCGCGGTTGGGGGCATATTATCTGAAGCTTTCTTT. Its translation is CASSAVGGILSEAFF. Based on the CDR3 plus reference TRBV19 and TRBJ1-1, the full variable domain is DGGITQSPKYLFRKEGQNVTLSCEQNLNHDAMYWYRQDPGQGLRLIYYSQIVNDFQKGDIAEGYSVSREKKESFPLTVTSAQKNPTAFYLCASSAVGGILSEAFFGQGTRLTVV.

By share of the sample, this clonotype is large (0.1 to 1%). The chain uses TRBV20-1 and TRBJ2-1; 9 nucleotides agree with TRBD1. Germline values: CDR1 DFQATT, CDR2 SNEGSKA (reference sequence). With 4 bases clipped from V and 8 bases from J, the junction kept 12 bases outside the gene matches. The CDR3 is 15 amino acids. The CDR3 region is CSATRDRDLSDEQFF. The CDR3 nucleotides read TGCAGTGCTACCCGGGACAGGGATCTTTCGGATGAGCAGTTCTTC.

The chain uses TRBV11-3 and TRBJ2-3, with TRBD2 identical over 8 bases. The CDR3 sequence is 16 residues long. The germline V gene has CDR1 SGHNT and CDR2 YENEEA. V shed 4 bases and J 0 bases; nucleotides not matched to a gene: 6. In DNA, the CDR3 is TGTGCCAGCAGCTCTACTAGCGGATCTAGCACAGATACGCAGTATTTT. It is translated as CASSSTSGSSTDTQYF.

This clonotype is medium-sized. The rearrangement uses TRBV5-1 and TRBJ1-2; maybe TRBD1 (5 bases). Germline loops: CDR1 SGHRS, CDR2 YFSETQ. The CDR3 runs to 13 residues. V lost 4 bases and J 0 bases, leaving 7 bases between the germline ends. CDR3 in amino acids: CASSVGANYGYTF. The CDR3 region has the DNA TGCGCCAGCAGCGTGGGGGCTAACTATGGCTACACCTTC.

About this clonotype: One base separates it from a far larger clone, so it is likely a read error. The chain links TRBV4-2 to TRBJ2-1; TRBD1 or TRBD2 may be the D gene (5 bases each). This CDR3 region has 12 residues. V shed 5 bases and J shed 10 bases, with 12 bases lying between them. Germline CDR1 reads LGHNA; CDR2 reads YNFKEQ. The DNA for the CDR3 is TGTGCCAGCAGCGGGGGATCCTACGAGCAGTTCTTC. Translated, it gives CASSGGSYEQFF.

This clonotype is labeled as hyperexpanded. CDR3 residues: CASSQEASGSSYEQYF. The CDR3 nucleotides are TGCGCCAGCAGCCAAGAAGCCAGCGGTAGCTCCTACGAGCAGTACTTC. V gene TRBV4-3 combines with J gene TRBJ2-7, with D perhaps matching TRBD2 (5 bases). Germline V CDR1 and CDR2: LGHNA, YSLEER. Trimming stripped 0 bases from V and 0 bases from J, with 12 bases between. The CDR3 runs 16 residues.

By proportion, this clonotype is large (0.1 to 1%). This chain uses TRBV29-1 with TRBJ1-3, with no clear D. Trimming left V 5 bases short and J 0 bases short, with 11 bases between. CDR1 is SQVTM, CDR2 ANQGSEA, per germline. The CDR3 is 14 amino acids. CDR3 DNA: TGCAGCGTTCGATCAGGTTACTCTGGAAACACCATATATTTT. It specifies CSVRSGYSGNTIYF.